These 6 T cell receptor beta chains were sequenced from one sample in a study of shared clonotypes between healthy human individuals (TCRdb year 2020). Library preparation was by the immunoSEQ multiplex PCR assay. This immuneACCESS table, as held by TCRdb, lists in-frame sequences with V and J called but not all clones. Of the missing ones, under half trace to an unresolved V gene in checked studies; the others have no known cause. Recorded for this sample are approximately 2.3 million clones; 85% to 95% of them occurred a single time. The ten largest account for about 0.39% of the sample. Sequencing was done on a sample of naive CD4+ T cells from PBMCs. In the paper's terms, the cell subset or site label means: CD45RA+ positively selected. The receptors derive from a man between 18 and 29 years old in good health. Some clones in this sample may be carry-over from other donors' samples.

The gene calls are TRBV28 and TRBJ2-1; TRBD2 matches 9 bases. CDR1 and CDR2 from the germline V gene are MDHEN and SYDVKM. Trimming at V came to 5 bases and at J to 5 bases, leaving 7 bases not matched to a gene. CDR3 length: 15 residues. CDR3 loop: CASSNSGRPNNEQFF. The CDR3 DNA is TGTGCCAGCAGTAATAGCGGGAGACCAAACAATGAGCAGTTCTTC.

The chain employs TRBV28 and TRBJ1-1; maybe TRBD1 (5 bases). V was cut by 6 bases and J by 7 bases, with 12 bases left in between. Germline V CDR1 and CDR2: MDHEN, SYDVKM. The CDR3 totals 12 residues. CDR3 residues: CASSLRTLEAFF. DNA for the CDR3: TGTGCCAGCAGCCTACGGACACTTGAAGCTTTCTTT.

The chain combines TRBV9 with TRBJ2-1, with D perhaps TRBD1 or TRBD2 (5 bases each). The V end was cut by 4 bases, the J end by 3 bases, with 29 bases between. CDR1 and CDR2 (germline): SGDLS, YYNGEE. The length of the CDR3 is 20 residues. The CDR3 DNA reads TGTGCCAGCAGCCAGCGAGGGGCTGGACCCACAGCGCAGGGCTACAATGAGCAGTTCTTC. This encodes CASSQRGAGPTAQGYNEQFF.

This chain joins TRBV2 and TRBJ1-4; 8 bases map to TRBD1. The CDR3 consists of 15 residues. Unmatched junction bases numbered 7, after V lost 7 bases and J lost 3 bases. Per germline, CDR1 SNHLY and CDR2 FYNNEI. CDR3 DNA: TGTGCCAGCAAGGTGGGCAGGGGGCCTAATGAAAAACTGTTTTTT. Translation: CASKVGRGPNEKLFF. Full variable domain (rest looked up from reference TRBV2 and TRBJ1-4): EPEVTQTPSHQVTQMGQEVILRCVPISNHLYFYWYRQILGQKVEFLVSFYNNEISEKSEIFDDQFSVERPDGSNFTLKIRSTKLEDSAMYFCASKVGRGPNEKLFFGSGTQLSVL.

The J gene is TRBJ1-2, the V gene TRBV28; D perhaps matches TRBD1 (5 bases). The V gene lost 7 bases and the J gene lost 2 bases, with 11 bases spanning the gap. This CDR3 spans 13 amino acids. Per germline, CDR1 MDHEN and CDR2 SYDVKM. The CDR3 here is CASNPGRNYGYTF. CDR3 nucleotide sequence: TGTGCCAGCAACCCGGGGCGCAACTATGGCTACACCTTC.

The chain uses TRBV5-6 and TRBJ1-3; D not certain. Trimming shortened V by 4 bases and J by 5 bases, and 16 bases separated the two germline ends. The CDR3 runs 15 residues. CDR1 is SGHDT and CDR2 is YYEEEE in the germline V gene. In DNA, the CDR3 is TGTGCCAGCAGCCGAACGCCGAGACAAAGAAACACCATATATTTT. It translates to CASSRTPRQRNTIYF.